This passage covers 22 T cell receptor beta chains from one sample sequenced in a study of cytomegalovirus exposure and HLA in healthy donors. Primers included in the PCR were 60 Vbeta and 13 Jbeta primers. The method was immunoSEQ multiplex PCR; TCRdb's version includes in-frame clones alone and lacks a portion of them. Of 100,000 to 150,000 clones listed, approximately 75% are singletons. Sequencing used PBMCs. These receptors were obtained from a woman between 45 and 65 years old in good health and CMV-seronegative.

The gene calls are TRBV6-1 and TRBJ1-2; the match to TRBD1 covers 8 bases. CDR3 length equals 14 residues. The ends lost 1 base at V and 8 bases at J; junction bases unmatched: 6. Germline values: CDR1 MNHNS, CDR2 SASEGT. CDR3 sequence: CASSEEWTGTGYTF. The CDR3 bases are TGTGCCAGCAGTGAAGAGTGGACAGGGACCGGCTACACCTTC.

This clone was observed a handful of times. The genes are TRBV30 and TRBJ1-6; no firm D call. CDR1 and CDR2 (germline): GTSNPN, SVGIG (reference sequence). The V and J ends lost 0 bases and 0 bases respectively, with 12 bases between them. This CDR3 has 17 residues. CDR3 loop: CAWSVGAVSSYNSPLHF. The CDR3 nucleotides are TGTGCCTGGAGTGTAGGTGCGGTGAGCTCCTATAATTCACCCCTCCACTTT.

This clone showed up just a few times. The gene calls are TRBV6-1 and TRBJ1-1; D unresolved. The germline V and J ends were trimmed by 6 bases and 5 bases, with 16 bases remaining between them. The CDR3 consists of 14 residues. CDR1 is MNHNS, CDR2 SASEGT, per germline. DNA of the CDR3: TGTGCCAGCAGAATAGTGAGGGCAAGAACTGAAGCTTTCTTT. Protein: CASRIVRARTEAFF.

This sequence joins TRBV4-3 and TRBJ2-1; 7 nucleotides align to TRBD2. Trimming cost V 3 bases and J 8 bases; bases outside gene matches: 13. The CDR3 is 16 residues long. Germline CDR1 is LGHNA and CDR2 is YSLEER. The CDR3 loop is CASSHGLAGEGDEQFF. Written as DNA, the CDR3 is TGCGCCAGCAGCCACGGGCTGGCGGGAGAGGGCGATGAGCAGTTCTTC.

Notes on this clone: Different DNA sequences within this sample yield the same CDR3. This chain joins TRBV5-1 and TRBJ2-5, with 10 positions matching TRBD2. The CDR3 is 16 amino acids. J gave up 5 bases and V 2 bases, and 9 bases lay outside the gene matches. The germline V gene encodes CDR1 SGHRS and CDR2 YFSETQ. In DNA form, the CDR3 reads TGCGCCAGCAGCTTAGGGCTAGCGGGAGTAGGGGAGACCCAGTACTTC. It is translated as CASSLGLAGVGETQYF.

The chain links TRBV10-3 to TRBJ2-2; possibly TRBD1 for D (5 bases). The CDR3 length is 13 residues. V was cut by 2 bases and J by 7 bases, with 8 bases left in between. Germline CDR1 reads ENHRY; CDR2 reads SYGVKD. Here the CDR3 DNA reads TGTGCCATCAGTGAGAGGGGCGGCGGGGAGCTGTTTTTT. Translating it yields CAISERGGGELFF.

The V gene is TRBV5-1, the J gene TRBJ1-5, with a tentative D call TRBD1 (6 bases). V lost 3 bases and J lost 6, with 16 bases in between. The CDR3 loop spans 15 amino acids. Per germline, CDR1 SGHRS and CDR2 YFSETQ. The chain's CDR3 is CASSSPGGALQPQHF. CDR3 nucleotides: TGCGCCAGCAGCTCCCCGGGGGGGGCGCTTCAGCCCCAGCATTTT.

V is TRBV5-4 and J is TRBJ1-4, with a weak D call TRBD1 (5 bases). The CDR3 has 15 residues. Between the trimmed V and J ends, which lost 2 bases and 6 bases, there was a span of 14 bases. The germline gives CDR1 SGHNT, CDR2 YYREEE (reference sequence). CDR3 nucleotide sequence: TGTGCCAGCAGCTTCTCAGACAGATTGGATGAAAAACTGTTTTTT. Residues: CASSFSDRLDEKLFF.

The chain recombines TRBV23-1 with TRBJ1-2, with D possibly being TRBD1 (5 bases). TRBV23-1 falls under the ORF class, with uncertain function. The V gene lost 2 bases and the J gene lost 2 bases, with 12 bases spanning the gap. The CDR3 totals 15 residues. The CDR3 here is CASSQPGTVNYGYTF. In DNA form, the CDR3 reads TGCGCCAGCAGTCAACCCGGGACTGTAAACTATGGCTACACCTTC.

The chain is built from TRBV9 and TRBJ2-7; perhaps TRBD1 as D (6 bases). V lost 4 bases and J 5 bases, leaving 10 bases between the germline ends. The CDR3 consists of 12 residues. Germline-derived CDR1 and CDR2 are SGDLS and YYNGEE. In DNA form, the CDR3 reads TGTGCCAGCAGCCCACAGGGTCACGAGCAGTACTTC. Encoded protein: CASSPQGHEQYF.

The rearrangement links TRBV28 to TRBJ2-1, with TRBD1 matching 7 bases. V was pared by 6 bases and J by 6 bases, with 11 bases of the junction left unmatched. Per germline, CDR1 MDHEN and CDR2 SYDVKM. This CDR3 region has 15 residues. The CDR3 DNA sequence: TGTGCCAGCAGCCCCAGGGACAGAGAGAGCAATGAGCAGTTCTTC. Translating gives CASSPRDRESNEQFF.

CDR3: CASSRLAGEQYF. The CDR3 nucleotides are TGCGCCAGCAGCCGTCTAGCTGGCGAGCAGTACTTC. The V call is TRBV5-1, the J call TRBJ2-7; perhaps TRBD2 as D (5 bases). CDR3 length equals 12 residues. CDR1 and CDR2 from the germline V gene are SGHRS and YFSETQ. V was pared by 4 bases and J by 6 bases, with 11 bases between.

For this clone: The identical CDR3 is also encoded by other nucleotide sequences in the sample. In nucleotides, the CDR3 is TGTGCCAGCAGTTTAGTACAGGGTTCTAGCAATCAGCCCCAGCATTTT. Protein sequence: CASSLVQGSSNQPQHF. The V and J genes are TRBV28 and TRBJ1-5; D might be TRBD1 (6 bases). Germline CDR1 MDHEN, CDR2 SYDVKM. This CDR3 is built from 16 residues. Trimming took off 2 bases at V and 0 bases at J, with 11 bases between the two ends.

V is TRBV19 and J is TRBJ2-3; unclear D gene. The CDR3 is made up of 12 amino acids. Germline V gene data show CDR1 as LNHDA and CDR2 as SQIVND (reference sequence). V dropped 5 bases and J dropped 3 bases, with 6 bases sitting between them. Written as DNA, the CDR3 is TGTGCCAGTAGTTTCGCGACAGATACGCAGTATTTT. Translation gives CASSFATDTQYF.

This chain links TRBV10-3 with TRBJ1-1; TRBD1 matches at 7 bases. V lost 4 bases to trimming and J lost 0 bases; unmatched junction nucleotides: 11. The CDR3 has 17 amino acids. CDR1 and CDR2 (germline): ENHRY, SYGVKD. The CDR3 loop reads CAISVAWTGLMNTEAFF. The CDR3, as DNA: TGTGCCATCAGTGTTGCTTGGACAGGACTGATGAACACTGAAGCTTTCTTT.

The genes are TRBV6-5 and TRBJ2-2; 7 nucleotides match TRBD2. Trimming cost V 11 bases and J 0 bases; bases outside gene matches: 6. The CDR3 covers 14 residues. Germline loops: CDR1 MNHEY, CDR2 SVGAGI. The CDR3 coding sequence is TGTGCCTCCGGGGGGACCACGAACACCGGGGAGCTGTTTTTT. Its protein is CASGGTTNTGELFF.

The chain links TRBV7-2 to TRBJ2-5, with 10 bases that match TRBD2. This CDR3 region has 16 residues. Germline V CDR1 and CDR2: SGHTA, FQGNSA. After removal of 3 bases from V and 1 base from J, the junction contained 5 bases not matched to a gene. CDR3: CASSLVSGRTQETQYF. The CDR3 region has the DNA TGTGCCAGCAGCTTGGTTAGCGGGAGGACCCAAGAGACCCAGTACTTC.

The chain uses TRBV28 and TRBJ2-7; 10 bases agree with TRBD2. The CDR3 is made up of 15 amino acids. V dropped 3 bases and J dropped 4; count of bases not matched to a gene: 6. Looked up from germline, CDR1 is MDHEN and CDR2 is SYDVKM. CDR3 DNA sequence: TGTGCCAGCAGTTTGCCAACTAGCGGGAATTACGAGCAGTACTTC. Translated, it gives CASSLPTSGNYEQYF.

The chain employs TRBV27 and TRBJ2-7, with 7 bases lining up with TRBD2. CDR1 and CDR2 from the germline V gene are MNHEY and SMNVEV (reference sequence). There are 15 residues in the CDR3. The V gene end was trimmed by 10 bases and the J gene end by 7 bases; junction bases not matched to a gene: 19. The CDR3 sequence: CAKALPGLLFGEQYF. The CDR3 DNA reads TGTGCCAAGGCCTTACCGGGACTACTATTTGGTGAGCAGTACTTC.

The chain combines TRBV6-6 with TRBJ2-5; 12 positions match TRBD2. The V and J ends lost 6 bases and 2 bases, in that order; junction bases with no gene match: 4. This CDR3 has 15 residues. Germline loops: CDR1 MNHNY, CDR2 SVGAGI (reference sequence). This CDR3 is CASRRTSGNQETQYF. The CDR3 DNA sequence: TGTGCCAGCAGGCGGACTAGCGGGAATCAAGAGACCCAGTACTTC.

J is TRBJ1-2 and V is TRBV15; 7 nucleotides line up with TRBD1. There are 14 residues in the CDR3. V was clipped by 0 bases and J by 7 bases; unmatched bases: 5. Germline V lookup: CDR1 LNHNV, CDR2 YYDKDF (reference sequence). The chain's CDR3 is CATSRDTTGSGYTF. For the CDR3, the DNA is TGTGCCACCAGCAGAGATACGACAGGGAGTGGCTACACCTTC.

The chain recombines TRBV7-9 with TRBJ1-4; 9 bases match TRBD1. There are 15 residues in the CDR3. Per germline, CDR1 SEHNR and CDR2 FQNEAQ (reference sequence). V trimming: 5 bases; J trimming: 3 bases; junction bases outside the gene matches: 4. Here the CDR3 reads CASSQGQGSNEKLFF. CDR3 in DNA: TGTGCCAGCAGCCAGGGACAGGGATCTAATGAAAAACTGTTTTTT.